This note documents a single T cell receptor (beta chain) sequence. The repertoire was sequenced with immunoSEQ multiplex PCR; TCRdb's copy has only in-frame clones and lacks some. The data hold tens of thousands of clones, with approximately 91% observed a single time. These data originate in a study of lymphopenia after photon versus proton radiotherapy. The sequence was collected from a woman aged 70 to 79 with pancreatic cancer. This specimen consisted of peripheral blood, obtained from a patient treated with photon-based radiotherapy.

Here the CDR3 reads CASTPGNTANYGYTF. CDR3 DNA sequence: TGCGCCAGCACCCCCGGGAACACCGCTAACTATGGCTACACCTTC. The chain couples TRBV5-1 to TRBJ1-2, with D hard to call. The germline V gene has CDR1 SGHRS and CDR2 YFSETQ. V dropped 6 bases and J dropped 0 bases, with 15 bases sitting between them. This CDR3 has 15 amino acids. The full variable domain, with the rest looked up from reference TRBV5-1 and TRBJ1-2, is KAGVTQTPRYLIKTRGQQVTLSCSPISGHRSVSWYQQTPGQGLQFLFEYFSETQRNKGNFPGRFSGRQFSNSRSEMNVSTLELGDSALYLCASTPGNTANYGYTFGSGTRLTVV.